These T cell receptor beta chains were read from a single sample in a study of beta chain features in type 1 diabetes. The assay was immunoSEQ multiplex PCR, and TCRdb's table has in-frame clones only and misses some. The profile covers 600,000 to 750,000 clones, with around 11% appearing a single time and more than 0.095% taken by the ten largest. The sequencing sample was made of naive CD4+ T cells from blood. Receptors were obtained from a man aged 30-40 years with type 1 diabetes. Each CDR3 is given with its conserved first and last residue. Fields, in order: clone size, D gene, J gene, V gene, CDR3 DNA, CDR3 protein. A D gene is named only where the DNA matches it firmly. Clone size, where shown, is once, few, many, or a class for clones that have expanded.

>-|-|TRBJ1-6|TRBV30
TGTGCCTCCCGCTCGGCGGGTCAGTATTCACCCCTCCACTTT
CASRSAGQYSPLHF
>-|-|TRBJ2-7|TRBV7-2
TGTGCCAGCAGCTTTGGGACGGCCGGCAAGCAGTACTTC
CASSFGTAGKQYF
>few|TRBD1|TRBJ2-1|TRBV9
TGTGCCAGCAGCGGGGGGACAGGGAGCTCCTACAATGAGCAGTTCTTC
CASSGGTGSSYNEQFF
>-|-|TRBJ2-5|TRBV5-6
TGTGCCAGCAGCTTGTCCGGGGGCCAGCGTATAGAGACCCAGTACTTC
CASSLSGGQRIETQYF
>once|-|TRBJ1-6|TRBV7-3
TGTGCCAGCAGCTTATCGGAGGCCCGTCTCAATTCACCCCTCCACTTT
CASSLSEARLNSPLHF
>few|-|TRBJ1-2|TRBV5-1
TGCGCCAGCAGCCCGACCGAAGAGGGCTACACCTTC
CASSPTEEGYTF
>-|-|TRBJ2-4|TRBV18
TGTGCCAGCTCACCAAGTCCGGGGGCGGGCATTCAGTACTTC
CASSPSPGAGIQYF
>few|TRBD1|TRBJ1-5|TRBV29-1
TGCAGCGCACTGCACGGGACAGGGTCGGGGGCCCAGCATTTT
CSALHGTGSGAQHF
>few|-|TRBJ2-1|TRBV7-6
TGTGCCAGCAGCTTAAAGAGGGGGGGACGTTCTGAGCAGTTCTTC
CASSLKRGGRSEQFF
>-|-|TRBJ1-1|TRBV9
TGTGCCAGCAGCGTAGGGCACCCGAACACTGAAGCTTTCTTT
CASSVGHPNTEAFF
>-|TRBD2|TRBJ2-7|TRBV7-2
TGTGCCAGCAGTACTAGGCTAGCGGGGGCCCGGAGGGAGCAGTACTTC
CASSTRLAGARREQYF
>-|-|TRBJ2-1|TRBV29-1
TGCAGCGTTTTCGAAGGGGGGTTGAGCTCCGGGAGTGAGCAGTTCTTC
CSVFEGGLSSGSEQFF
>few|TRBD2|TRBJ2-3|TRBV29-1
TGCAGCTCCCTAGCGGTCTCTAGCACAGATACGCAGTATTTT
CSSLAVSSTDTQYF
>-|-|TRBJ2-7|TRBV30
TGTGCCTGGAGTGTACACCCAGGGGGAGGCTACGAGCAGTACTTC
CAWSVHPGGGYEQYF
>few|TRBD1|TRBJ2-7|TRBV7-9
TGTGCCAGCAGCTTAGTCCAGGGGGCCCACGAGCAGTACTTC
CASSLVQGAHEQYF
>-|-|TRBJ1-3|TRBV18
TGTGCCAGCTCGCCGATCGGGGAGTCTAATATTGGAAACACCATATATTTT
CASSPIGESNIGNTIYF
>-|-|TRBJ2-3|TRBV7-9
TGTGCCAGCACCCCGGTCGGAGATACGCAGTATTTT
CASTPVGDTQYF
>few|TRBD2|TRBJ2-2|TRBV9
TGTGCCAGCAGCGTAGGCCCACTAGCGGGGTATTCGAACACCGGGGAGCTGTTTTTT
CASSVGPLAGYSNTGELFF
>few|TRBD1|TRBJ2-2|TRBV28
TGTGCCAGCAGTCTTAGGACAGGGGGAGACACCGGGGAGCTGTTTTTT
CASSLRTGGDTGELFF
>-|TRBD1|TRBJ1-2|TRBV11-2
TGTGCCAGCAGCAGGGACAGGCCCTATGGCTACACCTTC
CASSRDRPYGYTF
>-|-|TRBJ1-5|TRBV10-3
TGTGCCATCAGGATCGGGAGTAATCAGCCCCAGCATTTT
CAIRIGSNQPQHF
>-|-|TRBJ1-1|TRBV6-5
TGTGCCAGCAGTTTAAGACAGATGAACACTGAAGCTTTCTTT
CASSLRQMNTEAFF
>-|-|TRBJ1-5|TRBV7-8
TGTGCCAGCAGCAGAGCCAGGCTAAACAATCAGCCCCAGCATTTT
CASSRARLNNQPQHF
>few|-|TRBJ2-3|TRBV10-2
TGCGCCAGCAGTACCGGAGACGATACAGATACGCAGTATTTT
CASSTGDDTDTQYF
>few|-|TRBJ1-5|TRBV29-1
TGCAGCGTCGCGCAGGACAGTAGCAATCAGCCCCAGCATTTT
CSVAQDSSNQPQHF
>few|-|TRBJ1-5|TRBV1
TGCACCAGCAGCCAAGACTGTGGGGCGGGCAATCAGCCCCAGCATTTT
CTSSQDCGAGNQPQHF
>few|TRBD1|TRBJ1-2|TRBV7-2
TGTGCCAGCAGCGCCGGACAGGGCGGCAGTGGCTACACCTTC
CASSAGQGGSGYTF
>few|TRBD1|TRBJ2-1|TRBV29-1
TGCAGCGTTGAAGGGACAGGGGGCTACAATGAGCAGTTCTTC
CSVEGTGGYNEQFF
>-|-|TRBJ1-6|TRBV4-3
TGCGCCAGCAGCCAAGGAGGCGACACTTATAATTCACCCCTCCACTTT
CASSQGGDTYNSPLHF
>few|-|TRBJ2-7|TRBV7-8
TGTGCCAGCAGCTTAGCTGCGGATCGAGCCTACGAGCAGTACTTC
CASSLAADRAYEQYF
>-|TRBD2|TRBJ2-5|TRBV7-2
TGTGCCAGCAGCTTAGCGGGTAGCGGGGCCCCAGAAACCCAGTACTTC
CASSLAGSGAPETQYF
>-|-|TRBJ2-7|TRBV29-1
TGCAGCGTTGTGGTCTCGGGGTACGAGCAGTACTTC
CSVVVSGYEQYF
>few|-|TRBJ1-1|TRBV7-2
TGTGCCAGCAGCTTATCCGTTTTGGCAGTCGCTGAAGCTTTCTTT
CASSLSVLAVAEAFF
>few|-|TRBJ2-7|TRBV6-1
TGTGCCAGCAGTGAAGAAAGGTTCTCTGAGTACTTC
CASSEERFSEYF
>-|-|TRBJ2-1|TRBV18
TGTGCCAGCTCACCAACTTTAGCGAGCTCCTACAATGAGCAGTTCTTC
CASSPTLASSYNEQFF
>few|TRBD2|TRBJ2-7|TRBV11-2
TGTGCCAGCAGCGCTAGCGGCTACGAGCAGTACTTC
CASSASGYEQYF
>few|-|TRBJ2-2|TRBV7-2
TGTGCCAGCAGCTTAGGAGGGCCCGCGAACACCGGGGAGCTGTTTTTT
CASSLGGPANTGELFF
>few|-|TRBJ1-2|TRBV9
TGTGCCAGCGGAAACAGGGTCGGCTCTGGCTACACCTTC
CASGNRVGSGYTF
>few|-|TRBJ2-6|TRBV5-1
TGCGCCAGCAGCTTGGCCGGACACGCCTCTGGGGCCAACGTCCTGACTTTC
CASSLAGHASGANVLTF
>-|-|TRBJ2-5|TRBV6-6
TGTGCCAGCAGTTACCCTCCGGGACGTCCGAGCGAGACCCAGTACTTC
CASSYPPGRPSETQYF
>few|-|TRBJ2-3|TRBV7-2
TGTGCCAGCAGCTTAATAACGGCCACAGATACGCAGTATTTT
CASSLITATDTQYF
>-|-|TRBJ1-1|TRBV5-1
TGCGCCAGCTCAAATGGGGGGGCGAACACTGAAGCTTTCTTT
CASSNGGANTEAFF
>-|-|TRBJ2-2|TRBV4-1
TGCGCCAGCAGCCGCGAAGGCTCGAACACCGGGGAGCTGTTTTTT
CASSREGSNTGELFF
>-|-|TRBJ2-3|TRBV18
TGTGCCAGCTCACCAAGCACAGATACGCAGTATTTT
CASSPSTDTQYF
>few|TRBD1|TRBJ2-3|TRBV5-6
TGTGCCAGCAGCACCAGACAGGGCACGCAGTATTTT
CASSTRQGTQYF
>few|TRBD1|TRBJ2-2|TRBV7-2
TGTGCCAGCACCCTATCAGGGGGCGCAGTCGGGGAGCTGTTTTTT
CASTLSGGAVGELFF
>-|TRBD1|TRBJ2-2|TRBV6-6
TGTGCCAGCAGGAGACAGGGGGCGAACACCGGGGAGCTGTTTTTT
CASRRQGANTGELFF
>-|-|TRBJ2-1|TRBV4-2
TGTGCCAGCAGCCCCACGCGGAACACCTACAATGAGCAGTTCTTC
CASSPTRNTYNEQFF
>few|-|TRBJ1-5|TRBV18
TGTGCCAGCTCACCTTTCTCGGCCCCACAGGGTCAACAGCCCCAGCATTTT
CASSPFSAPQGQQPQHF
>-|-|TRBJ2-5|TRBV9
TGTGCCAGCAGCGTAGAACCAGCGGCGGGGTCGGCGACCCAGTACTTC
CASSVEPAAGSATQYF
>-|-|TRBJ2-7|TRBV5-1
TGCGCCAGCAGCTCCAGACAGGCTAGCTCCTACGAGCAGTACTTC
CASSSRQASSYEQYF
>few|-|TRBJ1-2|TRBV14
TGTGCCAGCAGCCAAGATTTAACAGGGCGTTCCAGCTACACCTTC
CASSQDLTGRSSYTF
>few|-|TRBJ2-3|TRBV30
TGTGCCGGGCGGAGGTCTTCTCGGAGAGATACGCAGTATTTT
CAGRRSSRRDTQYF
>few|-|TRBJ2-1|TRBV7-8
TGTGCCAGCAGCTTGGCGGCAGGGAGCAATGAGCAGTTCTTC
CASSLAAGSNEQFF
>-|TRBD1|TRBJ1-6|TRBV28
TGTGCCAGCACTCCCGACAGGGCCCTCTCCTATAATTCACCCCTCCACTTT
CASTPDRALSYNSPLHF